This record covers a single T cell receptor beta chain. Its antigen is undetermined. This record belongs to a study of T-cell reconstitution after alpha-beta-depleted transplantation in children. Study outcomes and limitations: Hyperexpanded clones declined; after one year, newly produced T cells mostly supplied diversity. Where alpha-beta T cells came from about two months after transplant was reportedly several hundred expanded graft clones. The high TCRbeta diversity at day 60 in some patients came from surviving recipient T cells and thymic progenitors.

The germline gives CDR1 SEHNR, CDR2 FQNEAQ (reference sequence). Trimming took 5 bases from V and 4 from J, leaving 12 bases between them. The CDR3 is 14 residues long. This sample's TCRbeta library carried unique molecular identifier barcodes. In TCRdb, the PCR reads were re-called with MiXCR into one record per CDR3 protein. The table has roughly 120,000 distinct CDR3 sequences, 23% seen once. Sample: PBMCs, mostly from graft donor cells, taken 180 days after TCRalphabeta/CD19-depleted stem cell transplant. V and J are TRBV7-9 and TRBJ2-1; possibly TRBD1 for D (6 bases). This TCR came from a male patient under 10 years old who had a stem cell transplant for chronic granulomatous disease, so the T cells may come from the graft donor. The CDR3 nucleotides read TGTGCCAGCAGCCAGGGGCTCCCTTACAATGAGCAGTTCTTC. This encodes CASSQGLPYNEQFF.